This TCR beta chain was documented in a study of T-cell reconstitution after alpha-beta-depleted transplantation in children (dated by TCRdb to the mid-2010s). For context, the study as a whole: T-cell immune reconstitution after TCRalphabeta/CD19-depleted allogeneic hematopoietic cell transplantation in children was quantitatively tracked in the study by means of TCR repertoire profiling. On the study overall, not on this receptor specifically: Hyperexpanded clone frequencies declined over subsequent months; after one year, T-cell counts and TCRbeta diversity were mostly attributed to newly produced T cells. In some patients, high TCRbeta diversity at day 60 was attributed to recipient T cells and intrathymic progenitors that had survived conditioning. About two months after transplant, the apparently early recovery of alphabetaT-cell counts reportedly depended on just several hundred clones that had expanded rapidly and came from non-depleted graft cells.

The treatment or condition tag for this specimen amounts to: allogeneic hematopoietic cell transplantation with graft depleted of TCRalphabeta T cells and CD19 B cells. Transplant recipients were children who received TCRalphabeta/CD19-depleted allogeneic hematopoietic cell grafts. Counted from cysteine to phenylalanine, this CDR3 has 16 amino acids. The DNA shown is the 48-base CDR3, in frame from base 1. V loses 3 bases of germline sequence and J loses 1 base, and the interval between the two ends is 16 bases. CDR1 and CDR2, per the germline V gene, are MGHRA and YSYEKL. The method was PCR. Sequencing relied on an Illumina HiSeq 2500. TCR library preparation used molecular barcoding, with unique molecular identifiers applied to normalize quantification of the TCRbeta repertoire. TCRdb's own reprocessing of the public reads used fastp at Q25 and MiXCR and kept productive beta chains. Each CDR3 protein appears once, grouped with its most common genes and DNA. Within this sample are hundreds of thousands of distinct CDR3 sequences, with about 16% of them counted one time only. Around 43% of the sample lies in the top ten.

Notes on this clonotype: The antigen this receptor binds is unknown. Base qualities are not at hand, and no much larger clone is one base apart.

Material: PBMCs, mostly from graft donor cells, obtained 360 days after TCRalphabeta/CD19-depleted stem cell transplant. This TCR was sampled from a male patient under 10 years old who had a stem cell transplant for acute lymphoblastic leukemia, so the T cells may come from the graft donor. Recombination joined TRBV4-1 with TRBJ2-7, with a weak D call of TRBD1 (7 bases match). The base sequence is TGCGCCAGCAGCCAGGAATCAGGGGGGCTTTCCTACGAGCAGTACTTC. This encodes CASSQESGGLSYEQYF.